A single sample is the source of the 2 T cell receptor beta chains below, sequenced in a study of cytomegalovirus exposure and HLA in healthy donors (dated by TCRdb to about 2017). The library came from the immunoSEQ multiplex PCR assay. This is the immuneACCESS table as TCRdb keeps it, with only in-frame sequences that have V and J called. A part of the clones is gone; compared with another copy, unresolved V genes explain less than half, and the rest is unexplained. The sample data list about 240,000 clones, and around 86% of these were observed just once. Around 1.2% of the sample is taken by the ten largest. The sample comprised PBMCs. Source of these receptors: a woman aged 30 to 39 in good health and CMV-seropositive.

For the CDR3, the DNA is TGTGCCAGCAGTATACAGGGGTATGGCTACACCTTC. Residues: CASSIQGYGYTF. The rearrangement uses TRBV2 and TRBJ1-2; 7 positions match TRBD1. V gave up 5 bases and J gave up 5 bases; unmatched junction bases: 2. CDR3 length equals 12 residues. Looked up from germline, CDR1 is SNHLY and CDR2 is FYNNEI.

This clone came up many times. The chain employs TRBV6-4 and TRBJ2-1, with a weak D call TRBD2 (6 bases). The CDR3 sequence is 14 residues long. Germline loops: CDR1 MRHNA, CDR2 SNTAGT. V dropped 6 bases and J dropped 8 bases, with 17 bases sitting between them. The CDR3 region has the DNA TGTGCCAGCAGCCTTGCCGGGGGAGAGGATGAGCAGTTCTTC. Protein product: CASSLAGGEDEQFF.